Included here is one T cell receptor (beta chain) sequence, with context. Those enrolled, adults aged about 18 to 89 years, came from some 25 US areas. Germline V gene lookup returns CDR1 MDHEN and CDR2 SYDVKM. V shed 5 bases and J 8 bases; nucleotides not matched to a gene: 10. The CDR3 has 15 amino acids. This specimen comes from a study of blood T cell repertoires in COVID-19. On the study more broadly: COVID-19 samples from acute and convalescent phases originated in the United States, Italy and Spain. From T cells, B-cell-depleted T cells, or PBMCs came the material, which was cDNA or gDNA.

Per the authors' pipeline: By means of reference gene primer amplification, nucleated cell counts were estimated. Produced via immunoSEQ multiplex PCR; TCRdb's table is partial and in-frame only. Clone size and V and J calls were adopted from that table, with D and trimming inferred from the DNA. The sample gives 150,000 or so clones, 75% to 90% of which show up once; about 4% is in the top ten. This chain connects TRBV28 to TRBJ1-4; 8 bases fit TRBD1. The sequence was collected from a middle-aged woman who had been exposed to COVID-19. The sample comprised PBMCs or T cells enriched from blood (not recorded which). In DNA, the CDR3 is TGTGCCAGCAGTCGTTCGGACAGGGTCGGGGAAAAACTGTTTTTT. Translated, it gives CASSRSDRVGEKLFF.